These 25 T cell receptor beta chains were sequenced from one sample in a study of control samples from healthy donors and cancer patients. Here immunoSEQ multiplex PCR was the method, and the copy in TCRdb shows in-frame clones only, minus some. The table lists around 250,000 clones, around 80% of them singletons. Material for sequencing was PBMCs. Receptors originate from a woman in her fifties or sixties with lung cancer.

This sequence joins TRBV5-1 and TRBJ1-2; D unclear. Germline assignment: CDR1 SGHRS and CDR2 YFSETQ. The V gene lost 4 bases and the J gene lost 8 bases, with 18 bases spanning the gap. The CDR3 is 14 amino acids. CDR3 nucleotide sequence: TGCGCCAGCAGCCCTGCTAGGGCGGCGGCGGGCTACACCTTC. Its protein is CASSPARAAAGYTF.

The chain couples TRBV3-1 (or the pseudogene TRBV3-2) to TRBJ2-6; TRBD1 matches 7 bases. The trim removed 2 bases at V and 4 bases at J, leaving 11 bases unmatched. The germline V gene has CDR1 LGHDT and CDR2 YNNKEL (reference sequence). CDR3 length: 18 residues. The CDR3 DNA is TGTGCCAGCAGCCAACCCCGGGACAGCCTTGGGGGGGCCAACGTCCTGACTTTC. This sequence encodes CASSQPRDSLGGANVLTF.

This chain links TRBV18 with TRBJ1-3; tentative D call: TRBD1 (6 bases). This CDR3 region has 15 residues. Trimming took 0 bases from V and 7 from J, leaving 13 bases between them. Germline assignment: CDR1 KGHSH and CDR2 LQKENI. CDR3 DNA: TGTGCCAGCTCACCACCCGGGGGGCTGTTGAACACCATATATTTT. Residues: CASSPPGGLLNTIYF.

V gene TRBV6-5 combines with J gene TRBJ2-1, with TRBD2 as a possible D gene (6 bases). The CDR3 is made up of 14 amino acids. Germline loops: CDR1 MNHEY, CDR2 SVGAGI. Deletions cut 6 bases from V and 5 bases from J, with 14 bases between. For the CDR3, the DNA is TGTGCCAGCAGACCGCTCGGGGGAAACAATGAGCAGTTCTTC. This codes for CASRPLGGNNEQFF.

The V gene is TRBV5-1, the J gene TRBJ2-3; D is possibly TRBD2 (6 bases). The CDR3 runs to 14 residues. Germline loops: CDR1 SGHRS, CDR2 YFSETQ. The V end lost 0 bases, the J end lost 2 bases, and 7 bases lay between the germline ends. The CDR3 is CASSLAGDTDTQYF. In DNA form, the CDR3 reads TGCGCCAGCAGCTTGGCGGGGGACACAGATACGCAGTATTTT.

The chain couples TRBV11-3 to TRBJ1-2, with a tentative D call TRBD1 (5 bases). Germline CDR1 and CDR2: SGHNT and YENEEA. The CDR3 is 17 amino acids. Trimming removed 0 bases at V and 0 bases at J, with 14 bases between. The chain's CDR3 is CASSLERVGGPNYGYTF. CDR3 DNA: TGTGCCAGCAGCTTAGAAAGAGTCGGGGGACCTAACTATGGCTACACCTTC.

The chain uses TRBV6-2 or TRBV6-3 and TRBJ1-1, with D perhaps TRBD1 (6 bases). Trimming removed 5 bases at V and 5 bases at J, with 12 bases between. CDR3 length: 13 amino acids. Germline CDR1 is MNHEY and CDR2 is SVGEGT. The CDR3 DNA follows: TGTGCCAGCAGTCAACAGGGTTGGACTGAAGCTTTCTTT. Protein sequence: CASSQQGWTEAFF.

The chain carries TRBV3-1 (or the pseudogene TRBV3-2) and TRBJ2-1, with 12 positions matching TRBD2. CDR3 size: 14 residues. In germline, CDR1 is LGHDT, CDR2 YNNKEL (reference sequence). Germline trimming cut 3 bases from V and 15 bases from J; bases unmatched to any gene: 9. The CDR3 DNA follows: TGTGCCAGCAGCCAGGAACTAGCGGGAGGTGGACTGTTCTTC. This codes for CASSQELAGGGLFF.

This chain uses TRBV5-1 with TRBJ1-3; D call uncertain. Germline CDR1 SGHRS, CDR2 YFSETQ. This CDR3 has 16 amino acids. Trimming shortened V by 0 bases and J by 0 bases, and 10 bases separated the two germline ends. CDR3 DNA: TGCGCCAGCAGCTTGGCCTCGGCAGACTCTGGAAACACCATATATTTT. Amino acid sequence: CASSLASADSGNTIYF. The full variable domain, with the rest looked up from reference TRBV5-1 and TRBJ1-3, is KAGVTQTPRYLIKTRGQQVTLSCSPISGHRSVSWYQQTPGQGLQFLFEYFSETQRNKGNFPGRFSGRQFSNSRSEMNVSTLELGDSALYLCASSLASADSGNTIYFGEGSWLTVV.

This chain joins TRBV2 and TRBJ1-4, with no clear D. The CDR3 covers 17 residues. V lost 2 bases to trimming and J lost 2 bases, with 15 bases between them. Germline CDR1 is SNHLY and CDR2 is FYNNEI. The CDR3 DNA sequence: TGTGCCAGCAGTGAAAATGGGAGGGTAGAGACTAATGAAAAACTGTTTTTT. It encodes CASSENGRVETNEKLFF.

This chain uses TRBV10-1 with TRBJ1-2; TRBD1 is a possible D gene (5 bases). Trimming stripped 0 bases from V and 6 bases from J, with 8 bases between. Per the germline V gene, CDR1 is WNHNN and CDR2 is SYGVQD (reference sequence). The CDR3 spans 13 residues. CDR3 in DNA: TGCGCCAGCAGTGAGTCGTCGGGACATGGCTACACCTTC. Translation: CASSESSGHGYTF.

This clone was counted only a few times. The rearrangement uses TRBV29-1 and TRBJ1-3; the D gene is possibly TRBD1 (6 bases). Germline CDR1 SQVTM, CDR2 ANQGSEA. V lost 8 bases, J lost 4 bases, and 18 bases lay in between. The length of the CDR3 is 14 residues. CDR3 residues: CSITPGGLGNTIYF. The CDR3 DNA is TGCAGCATAACGCCGGGGGGCTTGGGAAACACCATATATTTT.

The rearrangement links TRBV7-3 to TRBJ2-3; TRBD2 agrees at 8 bases. This CDR3 is 15 amino acids long. Trimming took 2 bases from V and 0 from J; bases not matched to a gene: 1. Germline assignment: CDR1 SGHTA and CDR2 FQGTGA. CDR3 in DNA: TGTGCCAGCAGCTTAGGCGGGAGGAGCACAGATACGCAGTATTTT. Its translation: CASSLGGRSTDTQYF.

This chain connects TRBV5-1 to TRBJ1-1; TRBD1 aligns across 7 bases. Germline trimming cut 3 bases from V and 8 bases from J; bases unmatched to any gene: 7. Germline CDR1 SGHRS, CDR2 YFSETQ. The CDR3 consists of 13 residues. Here the CDR3 DNA reads TGCGCCAGCAGCTCCTCGGGACAGCCCGAAGCTTTCTTT. Its protein is CASSSSGQPEAFF. Full variable domain (rest looked up from reference TRBV5-1 and TRBJ1-1): KAGVTQTPRYLIKTRGQQVTLSCSPISGHRSVSWYQQTPGQGLQFLFEYFSETQRNKGNFPGRFSGRQFSNSRSEMNVSTLELGDSALYLCASSSSGQPEAFFGQGTRLTVV.

V gene TRBV6-1 combines with J gene TRBJ2-5; 8 nucleotides agree with TRBD2. Trimming at V came to 6 bases and at J to 1 base, leaving 4 bases not matched to a gene. CDR3 length: 14 residues. Germline CDR1 and CDR2: MNHNS and SASEGT. CDR3 in amino acids: CASRLGGAQETQYF. CDR3 nucleotide sequence: TGTGCCAGCAGGCTCGGGGGGGCCCAAGAGACCCAGTACTTC.

The genes are TRBV7-6 and TRBJ2-3; D may be TRBD1 (6 bases). The germline V and J ends were trimmed by 2 bases and 9 bases, with 15 bases remaining between them. The CDR3 loop spans 14 amino acids. Germline assignment: CDR1 SGHVS and CDR2 FNYEAQ. The CDR3 DNA is TGTGCCAGCAGCTTATTTGCTGATAGGGGGACGCAGTATTTT. It codes for CASSLFADRGTQYF.

The V and J genes are TRBV19 and TRBJ1-4, with unresolved D. Germline V gene sequence: CDR1 LNHDA, CDR2 SQIVND (reference sequence). The CDR3 is 14 residues long. Deletions cut 7 bases from V and 5 bases from J, with 14 bases between. DNA for the CDR3: TGTGCCAGTACCTCGCGGGTCTCCAATGAAAAACTGTTTTTT. Translation: CASTSRVSNEKLFF.

The chain is built from TRBV19 and TRBJ2-3; the match to TRBD2 covers 9 bases. The CDR3 sequence is 15 residues long. The ends lost 1 base at V and 5 bases at J; junction bases unmatched: 4. Per the germline V gene, CDR1 is LNHDA and CDR2 is SQIVND (reference sequence). The chain's CDR3 is CASSIGILAGDTQYF. The CDR3 bases are TGTGCCAGTAGTATAGGGATACTAGCGGGAGATACGCAGTATTTT.

The chain joins TRBV3-1 (or the pseudogene TRBV3-2) to TRBJ1-6; TRBD1 aligns across 10 bases. Germline lookup yields CDR1 LGHDT and CDR2 YNNKEL (reference sequence). After removal of 5 bases from V and 7 bases from J, the junction contained 2 bases not matched to a gene. This CDR3 is 14 amino acids long. This CDR3 reads CASSSDRGNSPLHF. The CDR3 DNA sequence: TGTGCCAGCAGCTCGGACAGGGGGAATTCACCCCTCCACTTT.

This chain connects TRBV6-6 to TRBJ2-2, with D possibly TRBD1 on 6 matching bases. The ends were cut back, 6 bases at V and 4 bases at J, with 12 bases in the middle. Germline V gene lookup returns CDR1 MNHNY and CDR2 SVGAGI (reference sequence). CDR3 length: 14 residues. The CDR3 nucleotides are TGTGCCAGCAGGAGGGGGAAGGGCACCGGGGAGCTGTTTTTT. Its protein product is CASRRGKGTGELFF.

The chain links TRBV10-3 to TRBJ2-6; TRBD2 might be the D (5 bases). The CDR3 extends over 15 amino acids. CDR1 is ENHRY, CDR2 SYGVKD, per germline. V was pared by 3 bases and J by 0 bases, with 6 bases between. The CDR3 region has the DNA TGTGCCATCAGTGAAGGGAGCTCTGGGGCCAACGTCCTGACTTTC. Protein sequence: CAISEGSSGANVLTF.

The gene calls are TRBV9 and TRBJ1-2; D not certain. There are 14 residues in the CDR3. V lost 0 bases, J lost 7 bases, and 13 bases lay in between. Germline-derived CDR1 and CDR2 are SGDLS and YYNGEE. In DNA, the CDR3 is TGTGCCAGCAGCGTAGATAGTTTCGCGGGTGGCTACACCTTC. Amino acids: CASSVDSFAGGYTF.

The chain carries TRBV7-3 and TRBJ1-1; no clear D gene. The CDR3 totals 12 residues. V was shortened by 2 bases and J by 11 bases, with 12 bases between the two germline ends. Germline V gene lookup returns CDR1 SGHTA and CDR2 FQGTGA. The chain's CDR3 is CASSLETGAAFF. The CDR3 DNA sequence: TGTGCCAGCAGCTTAGAAACGGGAGCTGCTTTCTTT.

In DNA form, the CDR3 reads TGTGCCAGCAGTTTGAGAATGACTAGCGCGGGGTACGAGCAGTACTTC. Encoded protein: CASSLRMTSAGYEQYF. The chain is built from TRBV28 and TRBJ2-7; 8 bases match TRBD2. CDR1 is MDHEN and CDR2 is SYDVKM in the germline V gene. CDR3 length: 16 amino acids. V shed 3 bases, J shed 4 bases, and the junction held 11 bases outside the gene matches. Combining the CDR3 with reference TRBV28 and TRBJ2-7 gives the whole variable domain DVKVTQSSRYLVKRTGEKVFLECVQDMDHENMFWYRQDPGLGLRLIYFSYDVKMKEKGDIPEGYSVSREKKERFSLILESASTNQTSMYLCASSLRMTSAGYEQYFGPGTRLTVT.

This clone was seen just once. V usage is TRBV2 and J usage is TRBJ1-6, with a weak D call TRBD1 (5 bases). This CDR3 spans 15 amino acids. Trimming cost V 7 bases and J 5 bases, with 15 bases left between them. The germline V gene has CDR1 SNHLY and CDR2 FYNNEI. CDR3 residues: CASNTGTDNNSPLHF. CDR3 in DNA: TGTGCCAGCAACACCGGGACCGATAATAATTCACCCCTCCACTTT.